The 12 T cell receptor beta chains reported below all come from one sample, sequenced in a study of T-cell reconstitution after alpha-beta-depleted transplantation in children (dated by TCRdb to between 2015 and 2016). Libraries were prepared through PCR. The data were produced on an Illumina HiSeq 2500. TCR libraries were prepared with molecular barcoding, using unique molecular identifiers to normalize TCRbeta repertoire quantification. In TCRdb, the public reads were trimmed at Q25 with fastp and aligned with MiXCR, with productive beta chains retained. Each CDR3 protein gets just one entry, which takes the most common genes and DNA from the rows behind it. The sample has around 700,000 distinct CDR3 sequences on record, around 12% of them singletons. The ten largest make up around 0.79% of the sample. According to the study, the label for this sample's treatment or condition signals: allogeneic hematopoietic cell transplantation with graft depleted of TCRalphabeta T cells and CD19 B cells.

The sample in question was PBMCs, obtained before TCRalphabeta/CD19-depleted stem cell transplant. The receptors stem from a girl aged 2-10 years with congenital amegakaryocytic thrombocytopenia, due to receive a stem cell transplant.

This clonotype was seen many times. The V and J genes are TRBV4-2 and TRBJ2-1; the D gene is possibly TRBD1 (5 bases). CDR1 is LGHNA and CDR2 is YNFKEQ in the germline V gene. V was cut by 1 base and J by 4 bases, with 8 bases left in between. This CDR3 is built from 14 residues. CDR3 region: CASSQARGYNEQFF. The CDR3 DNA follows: TGTGCCAGCAGCCAAGCTAGGGGTTACAATGAGCAGTTCTTC.

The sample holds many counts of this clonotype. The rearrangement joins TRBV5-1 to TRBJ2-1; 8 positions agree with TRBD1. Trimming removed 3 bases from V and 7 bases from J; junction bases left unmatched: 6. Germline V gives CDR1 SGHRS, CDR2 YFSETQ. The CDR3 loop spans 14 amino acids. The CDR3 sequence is CASSYWTGPNEQFF. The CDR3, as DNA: TGCGCCAGCAGCTACTGGACAGGGCCAAATGAGCAGTTCTTC. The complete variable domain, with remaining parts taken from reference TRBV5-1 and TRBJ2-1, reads KAGVTQTPRYLIKTRGQQVTLSCSPISGHRSVSWYQQTPGQGLQFLFEYFSETQRNKGNFPGRFSGRQFSNSRSEMNVSTLELGDSALYLCASSYWTGPNEQFFGPGTRLTVL.

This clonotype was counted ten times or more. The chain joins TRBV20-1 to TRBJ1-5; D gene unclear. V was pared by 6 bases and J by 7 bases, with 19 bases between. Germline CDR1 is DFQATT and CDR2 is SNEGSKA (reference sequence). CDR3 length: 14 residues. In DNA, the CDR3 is TGCAGTGCCGACACCCACGGGGATAAGCAGCCCCAGCATTTT. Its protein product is CSADTHGDKQPQHF.

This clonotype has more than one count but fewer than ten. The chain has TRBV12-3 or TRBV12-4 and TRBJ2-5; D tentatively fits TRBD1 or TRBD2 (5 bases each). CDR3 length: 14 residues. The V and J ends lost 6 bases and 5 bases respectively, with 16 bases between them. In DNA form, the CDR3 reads TGTGCCAGCAGCGTCATGGGGGAGCAGGAGACCCAGTACTTC. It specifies CASSVMGEQETQYF.

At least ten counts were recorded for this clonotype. The CDR3 protein is CASSSRQGSTGELFF. The CDR3 nucleotides are TGTGCCAGCAGCTCCCGACAGGGAAGCACCGGGGAGCTGTTTTTT. The chain carries TRBV28 and TRBJ2-2; 7 bases are a match to TRBD1. CDR1 MDHEN and CDR2 SYDVKM come from the germline V gene. The CDR3 has 15 residues. V was pared by 6 bases and J by 4 bases, with 8 bases of the junction left unmatched.

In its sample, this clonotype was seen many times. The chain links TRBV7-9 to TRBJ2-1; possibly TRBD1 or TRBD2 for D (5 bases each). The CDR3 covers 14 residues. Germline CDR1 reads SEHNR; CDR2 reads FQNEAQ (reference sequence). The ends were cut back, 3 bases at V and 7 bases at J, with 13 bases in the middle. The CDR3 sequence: CASSLPRDVNEQFF. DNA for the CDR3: TGTGCCAGCAGCTTGCCTCGGGACGTTAATGAGCAGTTCTTC. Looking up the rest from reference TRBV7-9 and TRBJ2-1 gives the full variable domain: DTGVSQNPRHKITKRGQNVTFRCDPISEHNRLYWYRQTLGQGPEFLTYFQNEAQLEKSRLLSDRFSAERPKGSFSTLEIQRTEQGDSAMYLCASSLPRDVNEQFFGPGTRLTVL.

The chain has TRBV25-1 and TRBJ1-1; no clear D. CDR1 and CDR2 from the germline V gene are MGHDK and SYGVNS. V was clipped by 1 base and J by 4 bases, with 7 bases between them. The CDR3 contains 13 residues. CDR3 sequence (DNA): TGTGCCAGCAGTGAATCAATGACCACTGAAGCTTTCTTT. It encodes CASSESMTTEAFF.

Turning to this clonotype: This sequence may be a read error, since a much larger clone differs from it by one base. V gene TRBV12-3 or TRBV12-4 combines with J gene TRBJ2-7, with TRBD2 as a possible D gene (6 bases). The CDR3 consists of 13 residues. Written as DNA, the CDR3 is TGTGACAGCAGTTCAACTAGCTACTACGAGCAGTACTTC. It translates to CDSSSTSYYEQYF.

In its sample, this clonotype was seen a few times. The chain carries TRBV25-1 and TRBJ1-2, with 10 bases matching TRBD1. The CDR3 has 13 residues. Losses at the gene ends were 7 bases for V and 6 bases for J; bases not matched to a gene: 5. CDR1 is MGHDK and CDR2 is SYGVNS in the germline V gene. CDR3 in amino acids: CASNYGQGDGYTF. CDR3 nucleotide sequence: TGTGCCAGCAATTACGGACAGGGGGATGGCTACACCTTC.

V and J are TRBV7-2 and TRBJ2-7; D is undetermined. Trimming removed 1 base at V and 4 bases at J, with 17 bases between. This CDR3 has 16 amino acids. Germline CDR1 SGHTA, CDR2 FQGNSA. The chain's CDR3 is CASSLESGFALYEQYF. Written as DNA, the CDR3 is TGTGCCAGCAGCTTAGAAAGTGGGTTCGCTCTATACGAGCAGTACTTC. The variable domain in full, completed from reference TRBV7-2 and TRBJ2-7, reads GAGVSQSPSNKVTEKGKDVELRCDPISGHTALYWYRQSLGQGLEFLIYFQGNSAPDKSGLPSDRFSAERTGGSVSTLTIQRTQQEDSAVYLCASSLESGFALYEQYFGPGTRLTVT.

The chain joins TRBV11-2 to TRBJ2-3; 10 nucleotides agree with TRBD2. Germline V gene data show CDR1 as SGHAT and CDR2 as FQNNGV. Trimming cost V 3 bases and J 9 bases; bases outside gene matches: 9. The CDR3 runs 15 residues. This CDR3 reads CASSFFLAGAYTQYF. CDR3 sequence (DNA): TGTGCCAGCAGCTTTTTTCTAGCGGGAGCGTACACGCAGTATTTT.

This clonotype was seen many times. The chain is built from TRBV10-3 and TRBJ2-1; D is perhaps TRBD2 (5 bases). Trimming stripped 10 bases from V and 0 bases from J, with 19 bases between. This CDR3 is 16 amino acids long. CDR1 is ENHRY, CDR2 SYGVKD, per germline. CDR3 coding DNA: TGTGCCACCTCGAGGGAGCCTATAAGCTCCTACAATGAGCAGTTCTTC. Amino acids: CATSREPISSYNEQFF.